This TCR beta chain comes out of a study of T cell repertoires in cytomegalovirus infection. This clonotype was recorded a few times. Its matching antigen is unknown. TCRdb recomputed calls from the reads with MiXCR, one row per CDR3 protein. The sample holds 27,000 or so distinct CDR3 sequences, 15% to 20% seen once. This TCR derives from a human donor in good health (CMV status not recorded). Some clones in this sample may be carry-over from other donors' samples. The source was CD8+ T cells from cultured PBMCs, collected from culture after CMV antigen stimulation.

The CDR3 region has the DNA TGTGCCAGCACCCCGGGGGGGCTTGGAAACACCATATATTTT. Encoded protein: CASTPGGLGNTIYF. The rearrangement joins TRBV12-3 or TRBV12-4 to TRBJ1-3; possible D gene TRBD1, 6 bases. This CDR3 is 14 amino acids long. Trimming shortened V by 7 bases and J by 3 bases, and 13 bases separated the two germline ends.